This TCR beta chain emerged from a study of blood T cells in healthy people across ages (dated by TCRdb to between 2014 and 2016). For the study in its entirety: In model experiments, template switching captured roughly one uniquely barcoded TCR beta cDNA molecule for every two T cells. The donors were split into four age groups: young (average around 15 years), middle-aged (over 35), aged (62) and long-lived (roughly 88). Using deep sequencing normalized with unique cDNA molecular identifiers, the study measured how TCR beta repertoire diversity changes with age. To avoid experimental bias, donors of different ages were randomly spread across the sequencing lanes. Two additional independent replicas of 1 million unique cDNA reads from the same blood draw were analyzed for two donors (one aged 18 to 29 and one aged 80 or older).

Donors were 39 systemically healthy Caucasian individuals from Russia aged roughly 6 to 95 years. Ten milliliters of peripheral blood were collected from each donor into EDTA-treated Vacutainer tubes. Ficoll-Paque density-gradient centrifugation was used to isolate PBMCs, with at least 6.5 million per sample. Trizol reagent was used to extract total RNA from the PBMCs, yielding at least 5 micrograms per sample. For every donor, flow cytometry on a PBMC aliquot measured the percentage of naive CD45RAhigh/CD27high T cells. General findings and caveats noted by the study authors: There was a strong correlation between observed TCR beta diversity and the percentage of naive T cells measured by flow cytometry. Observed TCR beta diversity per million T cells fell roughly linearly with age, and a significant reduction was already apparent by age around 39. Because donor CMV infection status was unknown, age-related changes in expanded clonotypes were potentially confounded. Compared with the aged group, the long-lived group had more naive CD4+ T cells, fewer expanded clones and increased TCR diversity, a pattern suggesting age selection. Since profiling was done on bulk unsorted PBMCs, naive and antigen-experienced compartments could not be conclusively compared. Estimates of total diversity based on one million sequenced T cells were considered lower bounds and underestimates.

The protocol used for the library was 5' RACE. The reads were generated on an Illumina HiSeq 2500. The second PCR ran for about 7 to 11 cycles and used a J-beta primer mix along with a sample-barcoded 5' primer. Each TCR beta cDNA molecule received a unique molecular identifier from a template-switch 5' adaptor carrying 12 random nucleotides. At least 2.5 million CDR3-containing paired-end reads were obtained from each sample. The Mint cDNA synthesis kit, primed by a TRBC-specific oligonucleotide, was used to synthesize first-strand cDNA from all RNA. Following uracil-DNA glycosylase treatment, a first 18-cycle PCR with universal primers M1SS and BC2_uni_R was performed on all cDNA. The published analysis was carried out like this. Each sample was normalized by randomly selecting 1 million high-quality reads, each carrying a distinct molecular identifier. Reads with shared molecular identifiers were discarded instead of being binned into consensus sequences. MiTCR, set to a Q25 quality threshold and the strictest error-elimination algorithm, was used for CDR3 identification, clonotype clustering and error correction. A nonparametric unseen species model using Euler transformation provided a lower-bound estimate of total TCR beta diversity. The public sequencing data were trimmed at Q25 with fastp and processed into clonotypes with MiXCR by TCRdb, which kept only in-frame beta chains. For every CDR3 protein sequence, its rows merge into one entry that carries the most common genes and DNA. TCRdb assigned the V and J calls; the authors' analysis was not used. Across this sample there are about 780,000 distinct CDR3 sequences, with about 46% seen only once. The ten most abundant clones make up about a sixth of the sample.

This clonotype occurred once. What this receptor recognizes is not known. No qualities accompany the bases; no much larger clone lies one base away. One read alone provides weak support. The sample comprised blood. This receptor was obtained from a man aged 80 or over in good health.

The CDR3 in this case is CASSPGLSGEQYF. The DNA reads TGTGCCAGCAGTCCGGGACTATCGGGTGAGCAGTACTTC. The rearranged segments are TRBV7-2 and TRBJ2-5; 7 bases in the middle match TRBD2. The CDR3 has 13 amino acids, counting the end cysteine and phenylalanine. The kept DNA is CDR3 alone, 39 bases in frame from the first base. The germline V and J ends show losses of 6 bases and 11 bases respectively, and no gene match explains 12 bases of the junction. Based on the germline V gene, the CDR1 and CDR2 sequences are SGHTA and FQGNSA.